This TCR beta chain was sequenced for a study of blood T cell repertoires in COVID-19. Measured with immunoSEQ multiplex PCR; TCRdb has only the in-frame clones, and not every one. Here the sample spans hundreds of thousands of clones, around 87% being singletons. The CDR3 is 14 amino acids. Germline V gives CDR1 LNHNV, CDR2 YYDKDF (reference sequence). V was shortened by 0 bases and J by 7 bases, with 10 bases between the two germline ends. The clonotype comes from a woman aged 40-49 years who had recovered from COVID-19. The chain carries TRBV15 and TRBJ1-5; D call uncertain. The source material was peripheral blood. The CDR3: CATSRDPREQPQHF. Written as DNA, the CDR3 is TGTGCCACCAGCAGAGATCCGAGGGAGCAGCCCCAGCATTTT.